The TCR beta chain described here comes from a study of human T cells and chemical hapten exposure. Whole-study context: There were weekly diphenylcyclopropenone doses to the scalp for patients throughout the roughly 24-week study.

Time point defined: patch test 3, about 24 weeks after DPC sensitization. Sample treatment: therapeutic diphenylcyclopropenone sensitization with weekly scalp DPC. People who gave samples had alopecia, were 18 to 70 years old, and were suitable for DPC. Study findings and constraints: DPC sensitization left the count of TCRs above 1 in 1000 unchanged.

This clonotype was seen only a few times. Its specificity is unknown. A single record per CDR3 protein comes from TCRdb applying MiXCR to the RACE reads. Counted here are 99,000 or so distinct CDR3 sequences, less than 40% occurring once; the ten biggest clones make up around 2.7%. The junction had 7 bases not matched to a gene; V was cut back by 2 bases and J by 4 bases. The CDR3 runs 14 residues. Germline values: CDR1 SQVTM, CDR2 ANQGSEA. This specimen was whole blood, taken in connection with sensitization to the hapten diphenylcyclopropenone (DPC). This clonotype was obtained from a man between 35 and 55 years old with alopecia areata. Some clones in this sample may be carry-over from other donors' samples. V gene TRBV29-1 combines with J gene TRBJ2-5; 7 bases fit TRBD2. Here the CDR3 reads CSVETRWGGETQYF. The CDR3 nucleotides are TGCAGCGTTGAAACCCGGTGGGGGGGAGAGACCCAGTACTTC. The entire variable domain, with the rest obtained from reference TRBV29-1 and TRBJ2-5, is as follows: SAVISQKPSRDICQRGTSLTIQCQVDSQVTMMFWYRQQPGQSLTLIATANQGSEATYESGFVIDKFPISRPNLTFSTLTVSNMSPEDSSIYLCSVETRWGGETQYFGPGTRLLVL.